One sample yielded the 3 T cell receptor beta chains listed below, sequenced in a study of identifying expanded T cells in peripheral blood. Measured with immunoSEQ multiplex PCR; TCRdb has only the in-frame clones, and not every one. The table includes under 85,000 clones, around 84% detected once. Sequencing was carried out using blood. Receptor source: a person aged 18 to 75 in good health.

The chain employs TRBV27 and TRBJ2-3; 9 bases line up with TRBD2. Germline V gene sequence: CDR1 MNHEY, CDR2 SMNVEV (reference sequence). Trimming removed 8 bases from V and 7 bases from J; junction bases left unmatched: 13. CDR3 length: 15 residues. CDR3 sequence (DNA): TGTGCCAGCCGCTTGTTTTCCCTAGCGGGGAATACGCAGTATTTT. This translates into CASRLFSLAGNTQYF.

The genes are TRBV11-1 and TRBJ2-5, with D possibly being TRBD1 or TRBD2 (5 bases each). Germline V gene data show CDR1 as SGHAT and CDR2 as FQDESV (reference sequence). Trimming pared 2 bases from V and 9 bases from J, leaving 16 bases between. This CDR3 is built from 14 residues. The CDR3 nucleotides read TGTGCCAGCAGCTTAACCGCCGGGACCGCGGCCCAGTACTTC. Its translation: CASSLTAGTAAQYF.

The CDR3 sequence is CASSEPTSGREFF. CDR3 bases: TGTGCCAGCAGTGAACCTACTAGCGGGAGGGAGTTCTTC. The chain has TRBV6-1 and TRBJ2-1; 13 bases match TRBD2. Germline assignment: CDR1 MNHNS and CDR2 SASEGT. V shed 2 bases, J shed 14 bases, and the junction held 3 bases outside the gene matches. The CDR3 has 13 amino acids.